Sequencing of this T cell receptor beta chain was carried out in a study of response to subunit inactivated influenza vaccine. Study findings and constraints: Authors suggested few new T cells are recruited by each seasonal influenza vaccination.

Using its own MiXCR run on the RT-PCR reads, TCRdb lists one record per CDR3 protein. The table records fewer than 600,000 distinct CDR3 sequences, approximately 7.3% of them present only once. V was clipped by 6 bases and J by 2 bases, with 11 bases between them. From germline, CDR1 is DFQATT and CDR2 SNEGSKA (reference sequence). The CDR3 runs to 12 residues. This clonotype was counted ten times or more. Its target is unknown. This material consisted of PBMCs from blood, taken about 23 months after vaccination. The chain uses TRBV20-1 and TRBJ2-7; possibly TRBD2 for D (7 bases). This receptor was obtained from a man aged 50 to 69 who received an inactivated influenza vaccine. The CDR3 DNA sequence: TGCAGTGCCGGGAGGACAGCCTACGAGCAGTACTTC. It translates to CSAGRTAYEQYF.